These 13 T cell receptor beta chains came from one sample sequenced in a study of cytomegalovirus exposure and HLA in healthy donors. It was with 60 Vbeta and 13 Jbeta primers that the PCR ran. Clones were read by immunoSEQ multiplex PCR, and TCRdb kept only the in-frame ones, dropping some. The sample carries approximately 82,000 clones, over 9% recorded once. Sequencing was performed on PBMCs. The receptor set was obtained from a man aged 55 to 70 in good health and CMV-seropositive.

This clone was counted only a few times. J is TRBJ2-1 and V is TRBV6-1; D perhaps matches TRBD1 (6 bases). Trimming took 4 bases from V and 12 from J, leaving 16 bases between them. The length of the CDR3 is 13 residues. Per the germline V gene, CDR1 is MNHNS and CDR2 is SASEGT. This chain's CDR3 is CASSALGGEGQFF. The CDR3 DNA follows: TGTGCCAGCAGTGCTCTAGGGGGTGAAGGGCAGTTCTTC.

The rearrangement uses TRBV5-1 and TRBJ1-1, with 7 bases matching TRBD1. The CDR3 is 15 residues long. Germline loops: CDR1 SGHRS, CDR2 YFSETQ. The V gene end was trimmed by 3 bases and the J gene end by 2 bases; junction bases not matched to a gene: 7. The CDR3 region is CASSWAGTVNTEAFF. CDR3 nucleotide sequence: TGCGCCAGCAGCTGGGCCGGGACAGTCAACACTGAAGCTTTCTTT.

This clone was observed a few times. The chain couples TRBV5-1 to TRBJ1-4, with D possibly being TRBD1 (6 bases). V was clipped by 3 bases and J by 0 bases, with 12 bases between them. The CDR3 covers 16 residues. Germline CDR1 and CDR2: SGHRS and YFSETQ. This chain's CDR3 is CASSSGHLATNEKLFF. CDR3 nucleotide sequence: TGCGCCAGCAGCTCGGGACACCTCGCAACTAATGAAAAACTGTTTTTT.

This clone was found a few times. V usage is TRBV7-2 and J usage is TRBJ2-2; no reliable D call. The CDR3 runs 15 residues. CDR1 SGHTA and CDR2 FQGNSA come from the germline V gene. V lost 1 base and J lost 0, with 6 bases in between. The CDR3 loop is CASSLVQTNTGELFF. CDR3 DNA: TGTGCCAGCAGCTTAGTCCAAACGAACACCGGGGAGCTGTTTTTT.

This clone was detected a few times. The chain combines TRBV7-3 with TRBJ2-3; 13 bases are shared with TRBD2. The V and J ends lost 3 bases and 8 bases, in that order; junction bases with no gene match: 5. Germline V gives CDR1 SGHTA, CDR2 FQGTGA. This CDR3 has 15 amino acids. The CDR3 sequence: CASSLGLAGPGTQYF. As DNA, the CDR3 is TGTGCCAGCAGCTTGGGACTAGCGGGACCGGGTACGCAGTATTTT.

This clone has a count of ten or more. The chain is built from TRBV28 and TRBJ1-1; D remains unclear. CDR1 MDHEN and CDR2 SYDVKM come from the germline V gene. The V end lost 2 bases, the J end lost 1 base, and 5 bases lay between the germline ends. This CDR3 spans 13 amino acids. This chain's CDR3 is CASSLQENTEAFF. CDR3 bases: TGTGCCAGCAGTTTACAGGAGAACACTGAAGCTTTCTTT.

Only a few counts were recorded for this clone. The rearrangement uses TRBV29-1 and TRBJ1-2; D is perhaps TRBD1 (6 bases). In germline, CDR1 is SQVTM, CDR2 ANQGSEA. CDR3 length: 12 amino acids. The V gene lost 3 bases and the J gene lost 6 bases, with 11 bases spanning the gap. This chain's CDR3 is CSVEGQGNGYTF. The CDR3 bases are TGCAGCGTTGAGGGCCAGGGGAATGGCTACACCTTC.

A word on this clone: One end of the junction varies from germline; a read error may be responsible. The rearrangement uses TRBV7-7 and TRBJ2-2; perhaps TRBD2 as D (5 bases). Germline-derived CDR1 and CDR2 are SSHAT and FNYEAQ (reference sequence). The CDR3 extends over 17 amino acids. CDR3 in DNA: TGTGCTAGCAGCTTAGCTGTTCCTGGGAGCAACACCGGGGAGCTGTTTTTT. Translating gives CASSLAVPGSNTGELFF.

The CDR3: CASRATSGGGETQYF. The CDR3 nucleotides read TGTGCCAGCAGGGCGACTAGCGGAGGCGGGGAGACCCAGTACTTC. This chain joins TRBV2 and TRBJ2-5, with 9 bases that match TRBD2. Germline trimming cut 6 bases from V and 5 bases from J; bases unmatched to any gene: 10. The CDR3 has 15 amino acids. Germline V CDR1 and CDR2: SNHLY, FYNNEI.

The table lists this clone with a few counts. CDR3 amino acids: CTSSQDLGQAVTTSGNTIYF. The DNA for the CDR3 is TGCACCAGCAGCCAAGATTTAGGACAGGCCGTTACAACCTCTGGAAACACCATATATTTT. This chain joins TRBV1 and TRBJ1-3; the table's TRBD1 call for D was not verified on the DNA. TRBV1 is recorded as a pseudogene. The CDR3 is made up of 20 amino acids.

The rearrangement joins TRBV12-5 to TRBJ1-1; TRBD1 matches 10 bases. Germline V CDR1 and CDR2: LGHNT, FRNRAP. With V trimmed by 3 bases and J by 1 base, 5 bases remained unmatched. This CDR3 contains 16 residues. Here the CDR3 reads CASGFGTGVRNTEAFF. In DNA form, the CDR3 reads TGTGCTAGTGGTTTCGGGACAGGGGTGAGGAACACTGAAGCTTTCTTT.

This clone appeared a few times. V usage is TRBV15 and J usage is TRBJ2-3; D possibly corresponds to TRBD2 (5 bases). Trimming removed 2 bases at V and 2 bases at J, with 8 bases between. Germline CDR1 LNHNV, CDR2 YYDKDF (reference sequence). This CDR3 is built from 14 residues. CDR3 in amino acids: CATSRQRFTDTQYF. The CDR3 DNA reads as TGTGCCACCAGCAGACAGCGGTTCACAGATACGCAGTATTTT.

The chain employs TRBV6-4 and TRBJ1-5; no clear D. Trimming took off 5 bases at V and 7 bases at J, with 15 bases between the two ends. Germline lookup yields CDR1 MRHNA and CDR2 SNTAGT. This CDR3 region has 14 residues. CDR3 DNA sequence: TGTGCCAGCAGTAGGGAGCCTGGAGGCCAGCCCCAGCATTTT. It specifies CASSREPGGQPQHF.